A single sample is the source of the 17 T cell receptor beta chains below, sequenced in a study of T cell repertoires in cytomegalovirus infection. TCRdb re-analysed the reads in MiXCR, keeping a single row per CDR3 protein. The table includes around 100,000 distinct CDR3 sequences, about 9.5% detected once. These receptors' targets are unknown. Sequenced: PBMCs, sequenced either directly or after in vitro stimulation (not recorded which). These receptors all come from a human donor in good health (CMV status not recorded). Some clones in this sample may be carry-over from other donors' samples.

The chain links TRBV28 to TRBJ1-5, with D unclear. The CDR3 extends over 16 amino acids. From germline, CDR1 is MDHEN and CDR2 SYDVKM. Trimming stripped 4 bases from V and 4 bases from J, with 17 bases between. This CDR3 reads CASSSRTGSENQPQHF. The CDR3 coding sequence is TGTGCCAGCAGTTCCCGGACCGGGTCGGAAAATCAGCCCCAGCATTTT.

This chain links TRBV11-2 with TRBJ2-7; 12 nucleotides match TRBD2. J gave up 0 bases and V 0 bases, and 12 bases lay outside the gene matches. Germline V gives CDR1 SGHAT, CDR2 FQNNGV. The CDR3 runs to 20 residues. CDR3 sequence: CASSLDTVAGLAGSSYEQYF. The DNA for the CDR3 is TGTGCCAGCAGCTTAGATACGGTTGCGGGACTAGCGGGCAGCTCCTACGAGCAGTACTTC.

This clonotype was seen many times. The V gene is TRBV12-3 or TRBV12-4, the J gene TRBJ2-6; no clear D. V lost 3 bases and J 0 bases, leaving 6 bases between the germline ends. The CDR3 runs 15 residues. The CDR3 DNA follows: TGTGCCAGCAGTTTTTATAGCTCTGGGGCCAACGTCCTGACTTTC. It is translated as CASSFYSSGANVLTF.

The rearrangement uses TRBV20-1 and TRBJ2-7; 9 bases align to TRBD1. Trimming removed 0 bases from V and 4 bases from J; junction bases left unmatched: 10. The CDR3 is 16 amino acids. Germline V CDR1 and CDR2: DFQATT, SNEGSKA (reference sequence). The CDR3: CSARDTPGQGEYEQYF. CDR3 DNA sequence: TGCAGTGCTAGAGATACACCGGGACAGGGCGAATACGAGCAGTACTTC.

The sample holds a few counts of this clonotype. The J gene is TRBJ2-3, the V gene TRBV20-1; no clear D gene. The CDR3 length is 14 residues. Germline V lookup: CDR1 DFQATT, CDR2 SNEGSKA (reference sequence). Trimming left V 7 bases short and J 2 bases short, with 16 bases between. CDR3 loop: CSVAPRTTTDTQYF. The CDR3, as DNA: TGCAGTGTTGCCCCCCGGACGACCACAGATACGCAGTATTTT.

This clonotype was seen repeatedly, ten times or more. The chain joins TRBV6-2 or TRBV6-3 to TRBJ2-7, with D possibly matching TRBD2 (7 bases). This CDR3 contains 15 residues. Per the germline V gene, CDR1 is MNHEY and CDR2 is SVGEGT. V lost 2 bases and J lost 6, with 17 bases in between. CDR3 in DNA: TGTGCCAGCAGTTACGTAAACGGGGGGCTGGTCGAGCAGTACGTC. It codes for CASSYVNGGLVEQYV.

This clonotype was seen many times. The chain carries TRBV7-2 and TRBJ1-6, with 7 bases that match TRBD1. Germline CDR1 SGHTA, CDR2 FQGNSA. V gave up 4 bases and J gave up 9 bases; unmatched junction bases: 12. The CDR3 is made up of 16 amino acids. Written as DNA, the CDR3 is TGTGCCAGCAGCTCGCCGACAGGGCCAGGAGGTTCACCCCTCCACTTT. Translated, it gives CASSSPTGPGGSPLHF.

Details on this clonotype: The junction departs from the called germline gene at one end, perhaps through a read error. The chain couples TRBV5-3 to TRBJ2-5; 7 bases are a match to TRBD1. TRBV5-3 is recorded as an ORF, its role being uncertain. The CDR3 length is 13 residues. CDR3 sequence: CASSSDRVETQYF. In DNA, the CDR3 is TGTGCCAGCAGCTCAGACAGGGTAGAGACCCAGTACTTC.

The gene calls are TRBV30 and TRBJ2-3; D is uncertain. The CDR3 has 15 amino acids. V was clipped by 8 bases and J by 0 bases, with 18 bases between them. CDR1 is GTSNPN and CDR2 is SVGIG in the germline V gene (reference sequence). CDR3 bases: TGTGCCCGAAGTGGAACGAGAGGAAGCACAGATACGCAGTATTTT. Amino acids: CARSGTRGSTDTQYF.

Notes on this clonotype: A clone one base away is much larger, so this may be a read error. The chain is built from TRBV5-4 and TRBJ1-1; 8 positions match TRBD1. Germline-derived CDR1 and CDR2 are SGHNT and YYREEE (reference sequence). There are 13 residues in the CDR3. This chain's CDR3 is CTSKGQEGTEAFF. As DNA, the CDR3 is TGTACCAGCAAGGGACAGGAGGGGACTGAAGCTTTCTTT.

Ten or more counts support this clonotype. This chain uses TRBV6-1 with TRBJ2-3; no clear D. Germline values: CDR1 MNHNS, CDR2 SASEGT. This CDR3 is 14 amino acids long. Trimming stripped 5 bases from V and 2 bases from J, with 11 bases between. This chain's CDR3 is CASSRTVLTDTQYF. CDR3 DNA sequence: TGTGCCAGCAGTCGGACGGTCCTCACAGATACGCAGTATTTT.

This clonotype was recorded at least ten times. J is TRBJ2-1 and V is TRBV7-9; D tentatively fits TRBD1 or TRBD2 (5 bases each). V was clipped by 8 bases and J by 8 bases, with 10 bases between them. The germline gives CDR1 SEHNR, CDR2 FQNEAQ (reference sequence). There are 11 residues in the CDR3. CDR3 sequence reads: CASSSGHEQFF. CDR3 coding DNA: TGTGCCAGCTCATCGGGGCATGAGCAGTTCTTC.

The chain employs TRBV28 and TRBJ2-1; D is uncertain. V was cut by 3 bases and J by 6 bases, with 6 bases left in between. The CDR3 is 12 amino acids. The germline CDR1 and CDR2 sequences are MDHEN and SYDVKM. As DNA, the CDR3 is TGTGCCAGCAGTTTGTCGGTCAATGAGCAGTTCTTC. Translation: CASSLSVNEQFF.

This clonotype was detected many times. DNA of the CDR3: TGTGCCAGCAGTTTATCGGGGGGATATAGTTTGGAGCAGTACTTC. It specifies CASSLSGGYSLEQYF. V is TRBV27 and J is TRBJ2-7, with D possibly matching TRBD2 (6 bases). CDR3 length: 15 amino acids. With 0 bases removed from V and 7 bases from J, the gap between germline ends came to 16 bases. Germline CDR1 reads MNHEY; CDR2 reads SMNVEV (reference sequence).

This sequence joins TRBV28 and TRBJ2-7; D gene ambiguous. In germline, CDR1 is MDHEN, CDR2 SYDVKM. The CDR3 contains 12 residues. V shed 5 bases and J shed 4 bases, with 9 bases lying between them. CDR3 amino acids: CASSGLIYEQYF. CDR3 nucleotide sequence: TGTGCCAGCAGTGGCCTTATATACGAGCAGTACTTC.

This clonotype was found many times. The V and J genes are TRBV28 and TRBJ2-1, with 16 bases aligning to TRBD2. The V gene end was trimmed by 5 bases and the J gene end by 3 bases; junction bases not matched to a gene: 4. Germline CDR1 and CDR2: MDHEN and SYDVKM. The CDR3 is 17 residues long. Here the CDR3 reads CASSGGTSGRVYNEQFF. The CDR3 bases are TGTGCCAGCAGTGGAGGGACTAGCGGGAGGGTCTACAATGAGCAGTTCTTC.

There are many counts of this clonotype. The V and J genes are TRBV7-2 and TRBJ1-3; 7 nucleotides line up with TRBD1. CDR3 length: 17 amino acids. Trimming removed 5 bases from V and 0 bases from J; junction bases left unmatched: 10. Per germline, CDR1 SGHTA and CDR2 FQGNSA. CDR3 bases: TGTGCCAGCAGCCCGAGGACAGGCCCTAACTCTGGAAACACCATATATTTT. Its translation: CASSPRTGPNSGNTIYF.